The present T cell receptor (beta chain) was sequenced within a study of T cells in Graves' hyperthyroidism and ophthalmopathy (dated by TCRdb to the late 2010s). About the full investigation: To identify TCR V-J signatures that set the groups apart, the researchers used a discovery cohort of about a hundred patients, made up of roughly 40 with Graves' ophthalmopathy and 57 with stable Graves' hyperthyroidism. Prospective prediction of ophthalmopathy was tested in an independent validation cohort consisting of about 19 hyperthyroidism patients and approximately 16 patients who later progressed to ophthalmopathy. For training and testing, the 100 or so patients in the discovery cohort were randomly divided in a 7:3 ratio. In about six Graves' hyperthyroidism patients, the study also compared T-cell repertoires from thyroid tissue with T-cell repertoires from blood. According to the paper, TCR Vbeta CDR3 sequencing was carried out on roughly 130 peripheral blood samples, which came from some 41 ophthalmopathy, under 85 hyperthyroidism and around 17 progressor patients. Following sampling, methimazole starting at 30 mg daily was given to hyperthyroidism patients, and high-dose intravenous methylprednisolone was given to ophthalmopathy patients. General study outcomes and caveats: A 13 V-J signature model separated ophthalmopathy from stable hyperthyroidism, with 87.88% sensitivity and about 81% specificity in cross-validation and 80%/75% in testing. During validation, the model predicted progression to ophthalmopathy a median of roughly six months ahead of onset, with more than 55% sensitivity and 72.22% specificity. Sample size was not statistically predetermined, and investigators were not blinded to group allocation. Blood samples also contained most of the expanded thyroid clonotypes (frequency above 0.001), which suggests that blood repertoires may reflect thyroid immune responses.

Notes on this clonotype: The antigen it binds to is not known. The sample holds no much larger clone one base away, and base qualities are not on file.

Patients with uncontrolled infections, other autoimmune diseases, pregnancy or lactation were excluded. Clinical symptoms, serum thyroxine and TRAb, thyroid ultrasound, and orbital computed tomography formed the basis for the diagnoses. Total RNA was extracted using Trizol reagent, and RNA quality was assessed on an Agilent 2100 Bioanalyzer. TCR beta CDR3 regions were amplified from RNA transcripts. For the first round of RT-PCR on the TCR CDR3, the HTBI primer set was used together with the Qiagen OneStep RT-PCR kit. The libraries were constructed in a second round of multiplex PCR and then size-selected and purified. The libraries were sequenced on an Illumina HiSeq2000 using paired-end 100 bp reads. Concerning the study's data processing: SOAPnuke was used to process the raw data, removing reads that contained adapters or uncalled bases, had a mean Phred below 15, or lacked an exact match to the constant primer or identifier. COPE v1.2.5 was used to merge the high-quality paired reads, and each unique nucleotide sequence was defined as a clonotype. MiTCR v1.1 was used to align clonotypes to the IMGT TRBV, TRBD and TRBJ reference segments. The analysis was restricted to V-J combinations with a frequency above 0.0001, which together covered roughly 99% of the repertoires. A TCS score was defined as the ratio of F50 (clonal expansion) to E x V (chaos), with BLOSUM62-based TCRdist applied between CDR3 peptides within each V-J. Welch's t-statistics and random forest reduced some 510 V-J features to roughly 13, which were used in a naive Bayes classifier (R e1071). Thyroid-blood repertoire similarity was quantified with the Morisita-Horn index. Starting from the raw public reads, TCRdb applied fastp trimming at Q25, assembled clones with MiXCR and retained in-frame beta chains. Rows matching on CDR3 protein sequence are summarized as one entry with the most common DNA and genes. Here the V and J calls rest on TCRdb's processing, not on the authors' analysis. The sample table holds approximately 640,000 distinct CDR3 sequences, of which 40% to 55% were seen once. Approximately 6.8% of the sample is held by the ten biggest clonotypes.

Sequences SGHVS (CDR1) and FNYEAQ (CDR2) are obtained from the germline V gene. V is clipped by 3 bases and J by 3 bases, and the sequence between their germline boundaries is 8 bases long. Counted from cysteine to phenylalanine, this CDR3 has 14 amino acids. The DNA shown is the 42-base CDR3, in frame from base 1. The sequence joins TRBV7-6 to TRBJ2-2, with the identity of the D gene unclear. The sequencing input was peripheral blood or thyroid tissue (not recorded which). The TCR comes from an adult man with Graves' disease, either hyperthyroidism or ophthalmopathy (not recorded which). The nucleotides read TGTGCCAGCAGCTTGGTGGCGTACACCGGGGAGCTGTTTTTT. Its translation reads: CASSLVAYTGELFF.